The source of this T cell receptor beta chain is a study of technical replicates of blood from several donors. After removal of 0 bases from V and 3 bases from J, the junction contained 3 bases not matched to a gene. This CDR3 region has 16 residues. CDR1 is SGHRS, CDR2 YFSETQ, per germline. The method was immunoSEQ multiplex PCR; TCRdb's version includes in-frame clones alone and lacks a portion of them. The sample lists under 110,000 clones; approximately 96% were seen once. The receptor comes from a human donor in good health. V and J are TRBV5-1 and TRBJ2-3; TRBD2 aligns across 11 bases. Sequenced sample: T cells isolated from PBMCs. This chain's CDR3 is CASSLATSGATDTQYF. In DNA, the CDR3 is TGCGCCAGCAGCTTGGCGACTAGCGGGGCGACAGATACGCAGTATTTT.